These 8 T cell receptor beta chains share one sample of origin, sequenced in a study of cytomegalovirus exposure and HLA in healthy donors. PCR primers comprised 60 Vbeta and 13 Jbeta primers. Clones were sequenced by immunoSEQ multiplex PCR, and TCRdb holds only the in-frame ones, with some missing. The sample lists under 200,000 clones, 84% occurring once. The sequencing sample was made of PBMCs. All receptors come from a boy aged 2 to 9 in good health and CMV-seronegative.

The chain uses TRBV19 and TRBJ1-2, with 9 bases identical to TRBD1. Germline CDR1 and CDR2: LNHDA and SQIVND (reference sequence). Trimming at V came to 5 bases and at J to 3 bases, leaving 7 bases not matched to a gene. The CDR3 consists of 15 residues. The CDR3 coding sequence is TGTGCCAGTAGTCTAGGGACAGGGAAGGACTATGGCTACACCTTC. Protein sequence: CASSLGTGKDYGYTF.

DNA for the CDR3: TGTGCCAGTAGTGCGGGCCTTCCGGCCCCTGAAGCTTTCTTT. It translates to CASSAGLPAPEAFF. The V and J genes are TRBV19 and TRBJ1-1; D ambiguous. Trimming took 5 bases from V and 6 from J, leaving 16 bases between them. Germline CDR1 reads LNHDA; CDR2 reads SQIVND (reference sequence). This CDR3 region has 14 residues.

The chain links TRBV4-1 to TRBJ1-5; D is ambiguous. The germline V gene encodes CDR1 MGHRA and CDR2 YSYEKL. Deletions cut 2 bases from V and 0 bases from J, with 5 bases between. The CDR3 loop spans 14 amino acids. CDR3 region: CASSQSDSNQPQHF. As DNA, the CDR3 is TGCGCCAGCAGCCAATCAGATAGCAATCAGCCCCAGCATTTT.

The chain combines TRBV27 with TRBJ2-5; perhaps TRBD2 as D (6 bases). CDR1 is MNHEY and CDR2 is SMNVEV in the germline V gene (reference sequence). The V end was cut by 3 bases, the J end by 1 base, with 15 bases between. The length of the CDR3 is 16 residues. The CDR3 spells CASSFGTWRAQETQYF. CDR3 coding DNA: TGTGCCAGCAGTTTTGGCACTTGGAGGGCCCAAGAGACCCAGTACTTC.

This clone was recorded only once. Written as DNA, the CDR3 is TGCGCCAGTAATCCCGGGACAGGGGGCCCCGGGGAGCTGTTTTTT. Translation: CASNPGTGGPGELFF. The gene calls are TRBV5-1 and TRBJ2-2; 12 nucleotides align to TRBD1. Germline loops: CDR1 SGHRS, CDR2 YFSETQ. Losses at the gene ends were 8 bases for V and 6 bases for J; bases not matched to a gene: 8. The CDR3 contains 15 residues.

The chain links TRBV25-1 to TRBJ2-1, with 7 bases that match TRBD1. CDR1 is MGHDK, CDR2 SYGVNS, per germline. CDR3 length equals 14 residues. The V and J ends lost 7 bases and 5 bases, in that order; junction bases with no gene match: 8. As DNA, the CDR3 is TGTGCCAGCACTAACTCAGGGACAGACAATGAGCAGTTCTTC. Translated: CASTNSGTDNEQFF.

The chain joins TRBV6-6 to TRBJ2-3, with 15 bases matching TRBD2. The V gene's germline CDR1 is MNHNY and CDR2 SVGAGI (reference sequence). V gave up 4 bases and J gave up 4 bases; unmatched junction bases: 3. This CDR3 contains 16 residues. CDR3 protein: CASSFGTSGRSDTQYF. The DNA for the CDR3 is TGTGCCAGCAGTTTCGGGACTAGCGGGAGGTCAGATACGCAGTATTTT.

This clone was counted between two and nine times. The chain employs TRBV2 and TRBJ1-6; tentative D call: TRBD1 (5 bases). The CDR3 consists of 14 residues. V was cut by 9 bases and J by 7 bases, with 16 bases left in between. CDR1 is SNHLY, CDR2 FYNNEI, per germline. The CDR3 loop reads CARSMAGSNSPLHF. The CDR3 DNA reads as TGTGCCAGGTCCATGGCAGGGTCAAATTCACCCCTCCACTTT.